The 14 T cell receptor beta chains below were found in one sample sequenced in a study of cytomegalovirus exposure and HLA in healthy donors. Sequenced by immunoSEQ multiplex PCR; TCRdb stores in-frame clones only, minus some. The data show about 130,000 clones, roughly 89% seen once. Material: PBMCs. All receptors derive from a woman between 18 and 29 years old in good health and CMV-seronegative.

The chain joins TRBV28 to TRBJ1-3; 8 bases are shared with TRBD1. The CDR3 runs 15 residues. The trim removed 4 bases at V and 4 bases at J, leaving 6 bases unmatched. From germline, CDR1 is MDHEN and CDR2 SYDVKM. The CDR3 loop reads CASSSTGAYGNTIYF. The CDR3 DNA is TGTGCCAGCAGTTCGACAGGGGCTTACGGAAACACCATATATTTT.

The chain recombines TRBV2 with TRBJ2-5; TRBD2 aligns across 8 bases. V was pared by 8 bases and J by 6 bases, with 11 bases of the junction left unmatched. Germline V gives CDR1 SNHLY, CDR2 FYNNEI. The CDR3 sequence is 14 residues long. As DNA, the CDR3 is TGTGCCAGCTCCCGCGGCGGGGGGTTGAAGACCCAGTACTTC. This encodes CASSRGGGLKTQYF.

V and J are TRBV5-6 and TRBJ2-5; 9 nucleotides agree with TRBD1. The germline V gene encodes CDR1 SGHDT and CDR2 YYEEEE. J lost 0 bases, V lost 1 base, and 4 bases had no gene match. This CDR3 has 16 amino acids. CDR3 in amino acids: CASSLYTGGNQETQYF. The DNA of the CDR3 is TGTGCCAGCAGCTTGTACACAGGGGGCAACCAAGAGACCCAGTACTTC. Full variable domain (missing parts from reference TRBV5-6 and TRBJ2-5): DAGVTQSPTHLIKTRGQQVTLRCSPKSGHDTVSWYQQALGQGPQFIFQYYEEEERQRGNFPDRFSGHQFPNYSSELNVNALLLGDSALYLCASSLYTGGNQETQYFGPGTRLLVL.

This chain uses TRBV6-1 with TRBJ2-1; D gene unclear. Trimming took 3 bases from V and 14 from J, leaving 17 bases between them. The CDR3 covers 13 residues. Looked up from germline, CDR1 is MNHNS and CDR2 is SASEGT. CDR3 loop: CASSDFDTVMEFF. Here the CDR3 DNA reads TGTGCCAGCAGTGATTTCGACACAGTAATGGAGTTCTTC.

V and J are TRBV28 and TRBJ2-2, with TRBD1 identical over 7 bases. This CDR3 has 14 residues. V was clipped by 5 bases and J by 8 bases; unmatched bases: 8. Germline V gives CDR1 MDHEN, CDR2 SYDVKM. CDR3 coding DNA: TGTGCCAGCAGTACCCGACAGGGTGGTGGGGAGCTGTTTTTT. This translates into CASSTRQGGGELFF.

The chain combines TRBV27 with TRBJ2-6; 10 bases line up with TRBD1. The CDR3 loop spans 20 amino acids. Trimming cost V 3 bases and J 1 base; bases outside gene matches: 12. Germline lookup yields CDR1 MNHEY and CDR2 SMNVEV (reference sequence). CDR3 bases: TGTGCCAGCAGTTTCAAGGGACAGGGGTTTCTCCGATCTGGGGCCAACGTCCTGACTTTC. Translation gives CASSFKGQGFLRSGANVLTF.

The chain uses TRBV6-5 and TRBJ2-1; 7 bases agree with TRBD1. CDR1 is MNHEY, CDR2 SVGAGI, per germline. V shed 2 bases, J shed 1 base, and the junction held 2 bases outside the gene matches. The CDR3 has 15 residues. Here the CDR3 DNA reads TGTGCCAGCAGTTACCGGGACAGATCCTACAATGAGCAGTTCTTC. This sequence encodes CASSYRDRSYNEQFF.

This chain connects TRBV19 to TRBJ1-5, with 11 bases that match TRBD1. J gave up 2 bases and V 5 bases, and 5 bases lay outside the gene matches. Germline V gene data show CDR1 as LNHDA and CDR2 as SQIVND (reference sequence). CDR3 length: 16 residues. CDR3 in amino acids: CASSLRTGGGNQPQHF. CDR3 DNA: TGTGCCAGTAGTCTCCGGACAGGGGGCGGCAATCAGCCCCAGCATTTT.

This chain connects TRBV30 to TRBJ1-1, with 10 bases aligning to TRBD1. Germline V gene lookup returns CDR1 GTSNPN and CDR2 SVGIG (reference sequence). CDR3 length: 14 amino acids. CDR3 loop: CAAGTGVSNTEAFF. DNA of the CDR3: TGTGCAGCGGGGACAGGGGTATCGAACACTGAAGCTTTCTTT.

The CDR3 DNA is TGTGCCAGTAGCTTTGGACAGGGGGAATCTGGGGCCAACGTCCTGACTTTC. Its translation is CASSFGQGESGANVLTF. This chain joins TRBV19 and TRBJ2-6; 10 bases map to TRBD1. Germline V gene data show CDR1 as LNHDA and CDR2 as SQIVND (reference sequence). CDR3 length: 17 amino acids. The ends lost 6 bases at V and 1 base at J; junction bases unmatched: 6.

The chain is built from TRBV7-9 and TRBJ1-1; D uncertain. The CDR3 sequence is 13 residues long. V lost 2 bases, J lost 3 bases, and 7 bases lay in between. The germline V gene has CDR1 SEHNR and CDR2 FQNEAQ (reference sequence). CDR3 sequence (DNA): TGTGCCAGCAGCTTAATTGGAGACACTGAAGCTTTCTTT. Protein product: CASSLIGDTEAFF. The full variable domain, in which reference TRBV7-9 and TRBJ1-1 provide the parts outside the CDR3, is DTGVSQNPRHKITKRGQNVTFRCDPISEHNRLYWYRQTLGQGPEFLTYFQNEAQLEKSRLLSDRFSAERPKGSFSTLEIQRTEQGDSAMYLCASSLIGDTEAFFGQGTRLTVV.

The rearrangement links TRBV6-1 to TRBJ1-5; D ambiguous. This CDR3 comprises 13 residues. Trimming pared 2 bases from V and 9 bases from J, leaving 11 bases between. Germline values: CDR1 MNHNS, CDR2 SASEGT. The DNA for the CDR3 is TGTGCCAGCAGTGAACAGGCTATATGGCCCCAGCATTTT. Translation: CASSEQAIWPQHF.

The chain joins TRBV19 to TRBJ1-1, with D maybe TRBD1 (5 bases). Germline V gives CDR1 LNHDA, CDR2 SQIVND (reference sequence). This CDR3 spans 14 amino acids. V shed 4 bases and J shed 1 base, with 10 bases lying between them. The CDR3 nucleotides are TGTGCCAGTAGTACGGGGCGGGAGAACACTGAAGCTTTCTTT. This sequence encodes CASSTGRENTEAFF.

The chain combines TRBV19 with TRBJ1-1; unclear D gene. Per germline, CDR1 LNHDA and CDR2 SQIVND (reference sequence). The CDR3 runs to 14 residues. Trimming shortened V by 0 bases and J by 4 bases, and 9 bases separated the two germline ends. CDR3 bases: TGTGCCAGTAGTATAGATGGGGAGAGCACTGAAGCTTTCTTT. The encoded protein is CASSIDGESTEAFF. The full variable domain, in which reference TRBV19 and TRBJ1-1 provide the parts outside the CDR3, is DGGITQSPKYLFRKEGQNVTLSCEQNLNHDAMYWYRQDPGQGLRLIYYSQIVNDFQKGDIAEGYSVSREKKESFPLTVTSAQKNPTAFYLCASSIDGESTEAFFGQGTRLTVV.